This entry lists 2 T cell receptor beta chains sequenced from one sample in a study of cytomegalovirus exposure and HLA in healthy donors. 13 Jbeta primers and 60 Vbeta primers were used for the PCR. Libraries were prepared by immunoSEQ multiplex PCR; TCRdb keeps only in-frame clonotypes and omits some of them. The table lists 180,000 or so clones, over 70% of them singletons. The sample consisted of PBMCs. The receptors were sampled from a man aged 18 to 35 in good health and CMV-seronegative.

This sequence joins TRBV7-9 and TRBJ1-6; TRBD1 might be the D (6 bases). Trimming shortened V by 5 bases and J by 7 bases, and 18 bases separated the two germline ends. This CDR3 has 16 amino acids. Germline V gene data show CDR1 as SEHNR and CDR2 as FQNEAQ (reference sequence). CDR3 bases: TGTGCCAGCAGCCCCGAGATACTAGGGGGAAATTCACCCCTCCACTTT. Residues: CASSPEILGGNSPLHF.

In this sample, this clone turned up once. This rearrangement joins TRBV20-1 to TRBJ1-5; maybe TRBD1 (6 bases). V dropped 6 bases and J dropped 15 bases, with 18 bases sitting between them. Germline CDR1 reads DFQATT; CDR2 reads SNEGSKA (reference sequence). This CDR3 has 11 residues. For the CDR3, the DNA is TGCAGTGCGAAATTACAGGGTCTTCCGCATTTT. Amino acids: CSAKLQGLPHF.